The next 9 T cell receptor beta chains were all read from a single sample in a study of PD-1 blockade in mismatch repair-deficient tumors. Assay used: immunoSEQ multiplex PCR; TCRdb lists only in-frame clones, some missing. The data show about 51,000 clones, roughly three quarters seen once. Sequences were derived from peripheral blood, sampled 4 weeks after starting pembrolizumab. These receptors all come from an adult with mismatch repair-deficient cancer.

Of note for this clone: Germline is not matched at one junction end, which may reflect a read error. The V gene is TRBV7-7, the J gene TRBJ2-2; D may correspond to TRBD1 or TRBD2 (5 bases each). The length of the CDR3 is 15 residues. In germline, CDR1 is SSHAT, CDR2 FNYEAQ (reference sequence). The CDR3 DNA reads TGTGCTAGCAGCTTAGACAGCCCGGGGACCGGGGAGCTGTTTTTT. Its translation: CASSLDSPGTGELFF.

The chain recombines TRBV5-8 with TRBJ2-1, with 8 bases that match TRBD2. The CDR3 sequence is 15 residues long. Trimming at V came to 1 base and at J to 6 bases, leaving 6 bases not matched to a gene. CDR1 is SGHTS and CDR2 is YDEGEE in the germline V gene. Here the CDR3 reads CASSLYAGGGNEQFF. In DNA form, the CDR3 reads TGTGCCAGCAGCTTGTATGCGGGAGGCGGCAATGAGCAGTTCTTC.

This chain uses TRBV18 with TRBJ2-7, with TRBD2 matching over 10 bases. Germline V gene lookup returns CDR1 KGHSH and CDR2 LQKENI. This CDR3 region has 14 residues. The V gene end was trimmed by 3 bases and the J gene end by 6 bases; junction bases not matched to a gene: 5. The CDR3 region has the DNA TGTGCCAGCTCACCGACCGGACTAGCGGCCGAGCAGTACTTC. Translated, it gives CASSPTGLAAEQYF.

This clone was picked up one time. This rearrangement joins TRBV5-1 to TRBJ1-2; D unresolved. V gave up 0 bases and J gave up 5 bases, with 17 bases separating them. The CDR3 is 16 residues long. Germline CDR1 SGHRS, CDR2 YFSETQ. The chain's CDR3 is CASSLDPTSALYGYTF. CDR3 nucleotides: TGCGCCAGCAGCTTGGATCCAACAAGCGCCCTGTATGGCTACACCTTC.

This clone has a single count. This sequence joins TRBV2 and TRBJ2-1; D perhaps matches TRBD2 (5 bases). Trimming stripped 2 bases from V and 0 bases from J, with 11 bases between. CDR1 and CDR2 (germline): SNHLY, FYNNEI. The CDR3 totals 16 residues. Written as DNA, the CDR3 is TGTGCCAGCAGTGAACTAGAGGGCTCCTCCTACAATGAGCAGTTCTTC. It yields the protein CASSELEGSSYNEQFF.

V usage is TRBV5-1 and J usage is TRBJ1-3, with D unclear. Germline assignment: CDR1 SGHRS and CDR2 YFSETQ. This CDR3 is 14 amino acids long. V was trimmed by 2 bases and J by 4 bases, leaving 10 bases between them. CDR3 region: CASSFSTEGNTIYF. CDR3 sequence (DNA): TGCGCCAGCAGCTTTTCGACCGAAGGAAACACCATATATTTT.

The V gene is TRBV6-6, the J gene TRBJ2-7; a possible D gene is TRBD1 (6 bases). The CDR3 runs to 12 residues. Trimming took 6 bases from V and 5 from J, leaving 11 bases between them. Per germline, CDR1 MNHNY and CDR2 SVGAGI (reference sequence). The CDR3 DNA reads TGTGCCAGCAGACAGGGAGTCAACGAGCAGTACTTC. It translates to CASRQGVNEQYF.

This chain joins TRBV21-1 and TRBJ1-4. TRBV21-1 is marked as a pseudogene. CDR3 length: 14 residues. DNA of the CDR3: TGTGCCAGCAGCAAGGGTTGGGGTAATGAAAAACTGTTTTTT. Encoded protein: CASSKGWGNEKLFF.

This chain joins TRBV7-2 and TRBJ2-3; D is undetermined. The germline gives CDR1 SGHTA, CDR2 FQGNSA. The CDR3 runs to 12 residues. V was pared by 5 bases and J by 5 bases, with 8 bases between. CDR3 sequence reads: CASSTPGDTQYF. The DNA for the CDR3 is TGTGCCAGCAGCACGCCCGGAGATACGCAGTATTTT.